These 28 T cell receptor beta chains originate from one sample sequenced in a study of preoperative IRX-2 immunotherapy in early breast cancer. Clones were sequenced by immunoSEQ multiplex PCR, and TCRdb holds only the in-frame ones, with some missing. The sample contains about 5,300 clones, around 73% of which appear only once. Treatment given: preoperative locoregional IRX-2 cytokine immunotherapy. Here the sequenced sample was tumor tissue, taken before IRX-2 immunotherapy. The receptors come from a human donor with breast cancer.

The chain is built from TRBV19 and TRBJ2-6; D remains ambiguous. Trimming removed 2 bases from V and 2 bases from J, with 10 bases in between. Germline assignment: CDR1 LNHDA and CDR2 SQIVND (reference sequence). The CDR3 totals 16 residues. DNA for the CDR3: TGTGCCAGTAGTATACTAGGGAAGACTGGGGCCAACGTCCTGACTTTC. As protein: CASSILGKTGANVLTF.

The V call is TRBV9, the J call TRBJ2-3; D gene uncertain. Trimming took off 0 bases at V and 3 bases at J, with 11 bases between the two ends. Germline values: CDR1 SGDLS, CDR2 YYNGEE. CDR3 length: 15 residues. The CDR3 DNA follows: TGTGCCAGCAGCGTAGGGGCAGGTCTAACAGATACGCAGTATTTT. Translation gives CASSVGAGLTDTQYF.

The chain uses TRBV19 and TRBJ1-5; D may be TRBD1 (5 bases). Deletions cut 8 bases from V and 1 base from J, with 9 bases between. Germline loops: CDR1 LNHDA, CDR2 SQIVND (reference sequence). The CDR3 is 13 residues long. The CDR3 region is CASRDSSNQPQHF. In nucleotides, the CDR3 is TGTGCCAGTCGCGACAGCAGCAATCAGCCCCAGCATTTT.

CDR3 in amino acids: CASSWAPKDQPQHF. The CDR3 DNA reads as TGTGCCAGCAGCTGGGCCCCGAAGGATCAGCCCCAGCATTTT. The genes are TRBV6-8 and TRBJ1-5; D is unresolved. The V end was cut by 6 bases, the J end by 5 bases, with 14 bases between. Germline CDR1 and CDR2: MNHGY and SAAAGT. This CDR3 is 14 amino acids long.

This clone was observed once. The chain has TRBV30 and TRBJ2-3; the D is unclear. V dropped 4 bases and J dropped 4 bases, with 9 bases sitting between them. Germline assignment: CDR1 GTSNPN and CDR2 SVGIG (reference sequence). The CDR3 has 12 residues. The CDR3 DNA sequence: TGTGCCTGGAATTGGGGTCCAGATACGCAGTATTTT. The encoded protein is CAWNWGPDTQYF.

V is TRBV6-8 and J is TRBJ1-2; 10 bases align to TRBD1. This CDR3 comprises 15 residues. J gave up 5 bases and V 4 bases, and 7 bases lay outside the gene matches. Looked up from germline, CDR1 is MNHGY and CDR2 is SAAAGT. DNA for the CDR3: TGTGCCAGCAGTTTCCTAGGGACAGGGGCATATGGCTACACCTTC. Translation: CASSFLGTGAYGYTF.

The gene calls are TRBV28 and TRBJ1-2, with D tentatively TRBD1 (5 bases). The CDR3 has 14 residues. V was cut by 6 bases and J by 6 bases, with 17 bases left in between. Germline CDR1 MDHEN, CDR2 SYDVKM. The CDR3 nucleotides are TGTGCCAGCAGACAAATATTCCGGGGGGATGGCTACACCTTC. It yields the protein CASRQIFRGDGYTF.

The chain recombines TRBV7-7 with TRBJ1-3; tentative D call: TRBD1 (5 bases). Trimming cost V 3 bases and J 2 bases, with 11 bases left between them. In germline, CDR1 is SSHAT, CDR2 FNYEAQ (reference sequence). The CDR3 length is 15 residues. CDR3 sequence: CASSLEGAAGNTIYF. CDR3 nucleotides: TGTGCCAGCAGCTTGGAAGGGGCAGCTGGAAACACCATATATTTT.

The chain is built from TRBV23-1 and TRBJ2-2, with TRBD1 matching 10 bases. Being an ORF, TRBV23-1 has a function that is uncertain. Trimming took 6 bases from V and 6 from J; bases not matched to a gene: 7. The CDR3 runs 15 residues. CDR3 region: CASSGQGELAGELFF. CDR3 sequence (DNA): TGCGCCAGCAGCGGACAGGGGGAGCTGGCCGGGGAGCTGTTTTTT.

The J gene is TRBJ2-2, the V gene TRBV29-1; a weak D match, TRBD2 (5 bases). The length of the CDR3 is 13 residues. V was clipped by 3 bases and J by 1 base, with 6 bases between them. CDR1 and CDR2 (germline): SQVTM, ANQGSEA. Written as DNA, the CDR3 is TGCAGCGTTGACGGGAAGAACACCGGGGAGCTGTTTTTT. Translated, it gives CSVDGKNTGELFF.

This chain uses TRBV14 with TRBJ1-4; D gene ambiguous. CDR3 length: 14 residues. Germline V gene sequence: CDR1 SGHDN, CDR2 FVKESK. The V end was cut by 3 bases, the J end by 7 bases, with 12 bases between. The CDR3 nucleotides read TGTGCCAGCAGCCAGAAACCAGGTGGTGAAAAACTGTTTTTT. Encoded protein: CASSQKPGGEKLFF.

The rearrangement uses TRBV18 and TRBJ2-2; D might be TRBD2 (5 bases). CDR3 length equals 15 residues. Looked up from germline, CDR1 is KGHSH and CDR2 is LQKENI. With 8 bases removed from V and 0 bases from J, the gap between germline ends came to 13 bases. The CDR3 nucleotides read TGTGCCAGCCCCCAGGCGGGCTCGAACACCGGGGAGCTGTTTTTT. Its translation: CASPQAGSNTGELFF.

This clone was counted only a few times. This chain links TRBV18 with TRBJ1-1, with D maybe TRBD1 (5 bases). Germline lookup yields CDR1 KGHSH and CDR2 LQKENI. Trimming stripped 5 bases from V and 7 bases from J, with 23 bases between. The CDR3 is made up of 16 amino acids. CDR3 nucleotide sequence: TGTGCCAGCTCAACACAAGGAGGGGCCCTGGGGGTTGAAGCTTTCTTT. Its translation: CASSTQGGALGVEAFF.

The chain joins TRBV28 to TRBJ1-2, with D perhaps matching TRBD1 (6 bases). Germline CDR1 MDHEN, CDR2 SYDVKM. V was shortened by 2 bases and J by 4 bases, with 11 bases between the two germline ends. This CDR3 spans 14 amino acids. In DNA form, the CDR3 reads TGTGCCAGCAGTTTACTCACAGGGAGCTATGGCTACACCTTC. Translating it yields CASSLLTGSYGYTF.

The V gene is TRBV18, the J gene TRBJ2-7, with D possibly being TRBD1 or TRBD2 (5 bases each). Trimming removed 2 bases at V and 5 bases at J, with 19 bases between. CDR1 KGHSH and CDR2 LQKENI come from the germline V gene. The CDR3 covers 16 residues. The DNA of the CDR3 is TGTGCCAGCTCACCAAGTTCCGGGACGCTACGCCACGAGCAGTACTTC. Protein: CASSPSSGTLRHEQYF.

The chain combines TRBV18 with TRBJ1-1; no reliable D call. The germline gives CDR1 KGHSH, CDR2 LQKENI. The V gene lost 3 bases and the J gene lost 10 bases, with 12 bases spanning the gap. The CDR3 runs 12 residues. For the CDR3, the DNA is TGTGCCAGCTCACCGGAGGCGAAAGCAGCTTTCTTT. As protein: CASSPEAKAAFF.

This chain connects TRBV23-1 to TRBJ2-3; 7 bases match TRBD2. TRBV23-1 is classed as an ORF, of uncertain function. V shed 6 bases and J 4 bases; nucleotides not matched to a gene: 19. The CDR3 is 18 amino acids. CDR3 nucleotide sequence: TGCGCCAGCAGCCAAGAATCTTCGGTAGCGGGTGGGGCAGATACGCAGTATTTT. Its protein product is CASSQESSVAGGADTQYF.

The chain links TRBV19 to TRBJ2-5; perhaps TRBD2 as D (5 bases). The CDR3 totals 14 residues. Germline V gene data show CDR1 as LNHDA and CDR2 as SQIVND (reference sequence). Trimming removed 3 bases at V and 5 bases at J, with 13 bases between. The CDR3 DNA sequence: TGTGCCAGTAGTATCGAGTCCGGGAAGGAGACCCAGTACTTC. Amino acids: CASSIESGKETQYF.

The J gene is TRBJ1-3, the V gene TRBV28; 7 bases align to TRBD1. This CDR3 contains 14 residues. Germline-derived CDR1 and CDR2 are MDHEN and SYDVKM. The V segment lost 6 bases and the J segment 3 bases; nucleotides outside the gene matches: 5. This chain's CDR3 is CASRPPGGGNTIYF. CDR3 nucleotides: TGTGCCAGCAGGCCCCCAGGGGGTGGAAACACCATATATTTT.

V usage is TRBV6-8 and J usage is TRBJ1-5, with a possible D match to TRBD1 (5 bases). The V and J ends lost 7 bases and 0 bases respectively, with 13 bases between them. Looked up from germline, CDR1 is MNHGY and CDR2 is SAAAGT. The CDR3 loop spans 15 amino acids. The CDR3 DNA reads TGTGCCAGCATTCAAGGACATTATAGCAATCAGCCCCAGCATTTT. Protein product: CASIQGHYSNQPQHF.

The chain is built from TRBV19 and TRBJ1-5, with a possible D match to TRBD1 (6 bases). Trimming took 4 bases from V and 6 from J, leaving 16 bases between them. CDR1 LNHDA and CDR2 SQIVND come from the germline V gene (reference sequence). The CDR3 is 15 amino acids. This CDR3 reads CASSTTSGGAQPQHF. The CDR3 nucleotides are TGTGCCAGTAGTACCACTAGCGGGGGGGCTCAGCCCCAGCATTTT.

This clone has only one observation. The chain couples TRBV28 to TRBJ1-2, with no clear D. Germline CDR1 reads MDHEN; CDR2 reads SYDVKM. The CDR3 loop spans 12 amino acids. Trimming shortened V by 5 bases and J by 4 bases, and 8 bases separated the two germline ends. As DNA, the CDR3 is TGTGCCAGCAGTCTCACTATCTATGGCTACACCTTC. Protein sequence: CASSLTIYGYTF.

This chain links TRBV11-3 with TRBJ2-1; the match to TRBD2 covers 11 bases. The CDR3 has 15 amino acids. J was trimmed by 5 bases and V by 5 bases; bases with no gene match: 5. The germline CDR1 and CDR2 sequences are SGHNT and YENEEA. The CDR3 DNA reads TGTGCCAGCAGCCCCGGGACTAGCGGCAACAATGAGCAGTTCTTC. Translation gives CASSPGTSGNNEQFF.

The chain carries TRBV18 and TRBJ1-1, with 11 bases fitting TRBD1. Trimming took 2 bases from V and 0 from J; bases not matched to a gene: 5. Germline CDR1 and CDR2: KGHSH and LQKENI. The CDR3 totals 17 residues. The CDR3 protein is CASSPTDRGPLNTEAFF. CDR3 nucleotides: TGTGCCAGCTCACCAACGGACAGGGGGCCTTTGAACACTGAAGCTTTCTTT.

This chain links TRBV30 with TRBJ2-3; perhaps TRBD2 as D (5 bases). This CDR3 has 14 residues. CDR1 GTSNPN and CDR2 SVGIG come from the germline V gene (reference sequence). V was clipped by 4 bases and J by 2 bases, with 13 bases between them. CDR3 protein: CAWNPSRITDTQYF. For the CDR3, the DNA is TGTGCCTGGAATCCTAGCCGCATCACAGATACGCAGTATTTT.

This rearrangement joins TRBV12-5 to TRBJ1-2; D is unclear. Germline V CDR1 and CDR2: LGHNT, FRNRAP. There are 13 residues in the CDR3. The CDR3 protein is CASTPGSLNGYTF. The CDR3 DNA reads TGTGCCAGCACTCCGGGATCCCTAAATGGCTACACCTTC.

The J gene is TRBJ1-3, the V gene TRBV11-3; the match to TRBD1 covers 7 bases. The junction had 6 bases not matched to a gene; V was cut back by 5 bases and J by 2 bases. The CDR3 has 15 amino acids. The germline gives CDR1 SGHNT, CDR2 YENEEA. The CDR3 bases are TGTGCCAGCAGCCGTAACACAGGGGCTGGAAACACCATATATTTT. Amino acid sequence: CASSRNTGAGNTIYF.

This clone came up a few times. The V call is TRBV11-3, the J call TRBJ2-5, with 9 positions matching TRBD1. The CDR3 has 14 amino acids. CDR1 SGHNT and CDR2 YENEEA come from the germline V gene. The junction had 5 bases not matched to a gene; V was cut back by 5 bases and J by 4 bases. The CDR3 protein is CASSQGGQGETQYF. CDR3 coding DNA: TGTGCCAGCAGCCAAGGGGGACAGGGAGAGACCCAGTACTTC. The full variable domain, in which reference TRBV11-3 and TRBJ2-5 provide the parts outside the CDR3, is EAGVVQSPRYKIIEKKQPVAFWCNPISGHNTLYWYLQNLGQGPELLIRYENEEAVDDSQLPKDRFSAERLKGVDSTLKIQPAELGDSAVYLCASSQGGQGETQYFGPGTRLLVL.